Sequencing of this T cell receptor (beta chain) was carried out in a study of T-cell memory formation after mild COVID-19. Study-wide context: Largely donor-specific sequence clusters came from two donors.

This CDR3 has 16 residues. Germline V gene sequence: CDR1 SGHDT, CDR2 YYEEEE. Unmatched junction bases numbered 8, after V lost 4 bases and J lost 7 bases. This clonotype was seen only a few times. TCRdb used MiXCR to reprocess the 5' RACE reads, holding one entry per CDR3 protein. The profile shows some 330,000 distinct CDR3 sequences, under 25% of them singletons. The J gene is TRBJ2-1, the V gene TRBV5-6; TRBD2 agrees at 13 bases. The sample comprised PBMCs or a T cell subset sorted from them (not recorded which). This clonotype originated in an adult woman who had mild COVID-19 (a few samples of this study predate the infection). Cell type and time point are not known. The chain's CDR3 is CASSLGLAGVINEQFF. The CDR3 nucleotides are TGTGCCAGCAGCCTCGGACTAGCGGGAGTTATAAATGAGCAGTTCTTC. Filled out from reference TRBV5-6 and TRBJ2-1, the complete variable domain reads DAGVTQSPTHLIKTRGQQVTLRCSPKSGHDTVSWYQQALGQGPQFIFQYYEEEERQRGNFPDRFSGHQFPNYSSELNVNALLLGDSALYLCASSLGLAGVINEQFFGPGTRLTVL.